Listed below are T cell receptor beta chains from one sample, sequenced in a study of cytotoxic CD8 clonotypes in ibrutinib-treated CLL. The data were produced by immunoSEQ multiplex PCR, yet TCRdb's version contains in-frame clones alone and is incomplete. Among 150,000 to 200,000 clones listed, about 88% were seen once. This material consisted of PBMCs, taken at disease progression, from a patient treated with ibrutinib. The source is a human donor with chronic lymphocytic leukemia. The CDR3 runs from the conserved cysteine through the conserved F or W.

v_gene | CDR3aa
TRBV7-6 | CASSLAPGQGTFTSGNTIYF
TRBV15 | CATSRRQGNQPQHF
TRBV5-1 | CASSPTGAGGQPQHF
TRBV2 | CASSDLAISNQPQHF
TRBV19 | CASSIGGGEQFF
TRBV27 | CASSLDRVGQPQHF
TRBV2 | CASKGLAEQETQYF
TRBV28 | CASSFFGDEQFF
TRBV5-4 | CASSLQGTNEQFF
TRBV5-5 | CASSFAAGITDTQYF
TRBV21-1 | CASQQQTTSGRSGELFF
TRBV7-9 | CASSSGGTANEKLFF
TRBV6-5 | CASSSDRGGYTF
TRBV6-6 | CASTLDRRYEQYF
TRBV6-6 | CASSYEGNTEAFF
TRBV27 | CASSTGPNEQYF
TRBV2 | CASTLGPAGFYEQYF
TRBV9 | CASSADRIATNEKLFF
TRBV7-2 | CASSLGGRALDEQYF
TRBV18 | CASSPTGTGDNEQYF
TRBV25-1 | CASSETRTGNQPQHF
TRBV28 | CASSYVGQGFNEQYF
TRBV28 | CASSPFGATNEKLFF